Sequencing of this T cell receptor beta chain was carried out in a study of CD4+ T cells in melanoma. CDR3 length: 13 residues. Losses at the gene ends were 2 bases for V and 8 bases for J; bases not matched to a gene: 4. Germline CDR1 reads SGHTA; CDR2 reads FQGTGA. Clones were read by immunoSEQ multiplex PCR, and TCRdb kept only the in-frame ones, dropping some. The profile shows some 50,000 clones, approximately 89% of them singletons. The sample consisted of peripheral blood. The genes are TRBV7-3 and TRBJ1-2; TRBD1 aligns across 8 bases. This clonotype was sampled from a human donor with melanoma. This CDR3 reads CASSLLRGQGYTF. CDR3 coding DNA: TGTGCCAGCAGCTTACTCAGGGGGCAAGGCTACACCTTC.